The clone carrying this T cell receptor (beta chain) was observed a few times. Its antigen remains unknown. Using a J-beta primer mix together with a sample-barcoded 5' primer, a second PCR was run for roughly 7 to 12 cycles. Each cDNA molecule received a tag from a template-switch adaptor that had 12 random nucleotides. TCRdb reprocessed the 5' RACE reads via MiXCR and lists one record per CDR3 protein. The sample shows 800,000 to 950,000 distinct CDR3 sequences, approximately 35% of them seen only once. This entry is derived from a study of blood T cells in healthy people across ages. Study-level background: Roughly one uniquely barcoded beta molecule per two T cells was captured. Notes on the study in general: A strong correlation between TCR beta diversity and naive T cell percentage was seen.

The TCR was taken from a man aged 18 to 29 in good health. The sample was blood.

CDR3 protein: CASSLGQGAKNIQYF. The CDR3 DNA follows: TGTGCCAGCAGTTTAGGACAGGGTGCCAAAAACATTCAGTACTTC. This chain uses TRBV12-3 or TRBV12-4 with TRBJ2-4; TRBD1 matches at 7 bases. The CDR3 extends over 15 amino acids. The ends lost 1 base at V and 1 base at J; junction bases unmatched: 1.